Following are 28 T cell receptor beta chains from one sample sequenced in a study of radiation and T cells in renal cell carcinoma. The assay was immunoSEQ multiplex PCR, and TCRdb's table has in-frame clones only and misses some. This table has roughly 120,000 clones, approximately 82% appearing once. Sample time point: baseline pretreatment blood. Treatment described: 15 Gy SBRT to primary tumor, nephrectomy 4 weeks later. The source material was blood, sampled from a patient whose treatment included radiotherapy and nephrectomy. These receptor sequences come from a woman in her fifties or sixties with renal cell carcinoma.

This clone has a handful of counts. The chain joins TRBV7-9 to TRBJ2-1; TRBD2 aligns across 7 bases. The CDR3 covers 14 residues. V lost 10 bases, J lost 1 base, and 7 bases stayed unmatched. Germline V CDR1 and CDR2: SEHNR, FQNEAQ (reference sequence). CDR3: CATSPGRSYNEQFF. The CDR3, as DNA: TGTGCCACCTCCCCCGGGAGGTCCTACAATGAGCAGTTCTTC.

This clone was picked up a small number of times. The CDR3 region is CAWSTGGRTPQHF. DNA for the CDR3: TGTGCCTGGAGCACAGGGGGCCGGACGCCCCAGCATTTT. The V and J genes are TRBV30 and TRBJ1-5; 9 bases are a match to TRBD1. Germline-derived CDR1 and CDR2 are GTSNPN and SVGIG (reference sequence). The CDR3 spans 13 residues. The trim removed 3 bases at V and 9 bases at J, leaving 6 bases unmatched.

V usage is TRBV6-6 and J usage is TRBJ1-1; D ambiguous. Between the trimmed V and J ends, which lost 1 base and 0 bases, there was a span of 6 bases. This CDR3 region has 14 residues. Germline CDR1 MNHNY, CDR2 SVGAGI (reference sequence). The CDR3 region is CASSYFRVNTEAFF. The CDR3 DNA is TGTGCCAGCAGTTACTTTCGGGTGAACACTGAAGCTTTCTTT.

By its share, this clone is medium-sized. This chain uses TRBV29-1 with TRBJ1-2; 9 nucleotides match TRBD1. V was pared by 6 bases and J by 8 bases, with 10 bases of the junction left unmatched. Germline V lookup: CDR1 SQVTM, CDR2 ANQGSEA. CDR3 length: 13 amino acids. CDR3 protein: CSVLPQGARGYTF. In DNA form, the CDR3 reads TGCAGCGTCCTTCCACAGGGGGCCCGGGGCTACACCTTC.

Worth noting for this clone: This CDR3 is also generated by other DNA sequences in the sample. DNA of the CDR3: TGTGCCAGCAGTGAAGGGGCAGGCAATCAGCCCCAGCATTTT. This gives the protein CASSEGAGNQPQHF. V usage is TRBV6-1 and J usage is TRBJ1-5; no clear D gene. Germline-derived CDR1 and CDR2 are MNHNS and SASEGT. The length of the CDR3 is 14 residues. V lost 1 base and J lost 2, with 6 bases in between.

The J gene is TRBJ2-3, the V gene TRBV19, with D perhaps TRBD1 or TRBD2 (6 bases each). V was trimmed by 4 bases and J by 3 bases, leaving 17 bases between them. Germline values: CDR1 LNHDA, CDR2 SQIVND (reference sequence). This CDR3 has 16 residues. The CDR3 DNA follows: TGTGCCAGTAGTAAGTTTTTCGGGGGCTCTACAGATACGCAGTATTTT. Protein product: CASSKFFGGSTDTQYF.

The chain employs TRBV6-6 and TRBJ2-3; no clear D. The CDR3 covers 12 residues. Trimming stripped 7 bases from V and 7 bases from J, with 12 bases between. Germline CDR1 is MNHNY and CDR2 is SVGAGI (reference sequence). The CDR3 reads CASTWEDNTQYF. The CDR3 nucleotides are TGTGCCAGCACCTGGGAAGATAATACGCAGTATTTT.

This clone was counted only a few times. The chain links TRBV9 to TRBJ2-1, with 7 nucleotides matching TRBD1. Germline CDR1 SGDLS, CDR2 YYNGEE. The CDR3 spans 15 residues. V was pared by 3 bases and J by 6 bases, with 9 bases of the junction left unmatched. CDR3 DNA: TGTGCCAGCAGCGGATCCGGGACAGTCGTCAATGAGCAGTTCTTC. It encodes CASSGSGTVVNEQFF.

This clone was found a few times. The V gene is TRBV5-4, the J gene TRBJ2-7; no clear D gene. The CDR3 is made up of 14 amino acids. V was cut by 9 bases and J by 3 bases, with 19 bases left in between. CDR1 SGHNT and CDR2 YYREEE come from the germline V gene (reference sequence). This chain's CDR3 is CATTPMMGNYEQYF. DNA of the CDR3: TGTGCCACCACACCTATGATGGGGAACTACGAGCAGTACTTC. The variable domain in full, with the rest retrieved from reference TRBV5-4 and TRBJ2-7, is ETGVTQSPTHLIKTRGQQVTLRCSSQSGHNTVSWYQQALGQGPQFIFQYYREEENGRGNFPPRFSGLQFPNYSSELNVNALELDDSALYLCATTPMMGNYEQYFGPGTRLTVT.

In nucleotides, the CDR3 is TGCGCCAGCAGCCATGACGTTGTAGGCAACCATCCTTCTAATGAAAAACTGTTTTTT. This codes for CASSHDVVGNHPSNEKLFF. This chain uses TRBV4-3 with TRBJ1-4; D is undetermined. Per germline, CDR1 LGHNA and CDR2 YSLEER. Trimming removed 3 bases from V and 3 bases from J, with 23 bases in between. This CDR3 contains 19 residues.

Here the CDR3 reads CASRGPTEYEQYF. CDR3 sequence (DNA): TGTGCCAGCAGAGGGCCGACTGAATACGAGCAGTACTTC. The gene calls are TRBV21-1 and TRBJ2-7. TRBV21-1 has pseudogene status. The CDR3 contains 13 residues.

The rearrangement uses TRBV27 and TRBJ1-2; 9 bases map to TRBD1. The CDR3 has 15 amino acids. The J segment lost 7 bases and the V segment lost 5 bases, leaving 11 bases of the junction unmatched. In germline, CDR1 is MNHEY, CDR2 SMNVEV (reference sequence). The chain's CDR3 is CASSPRTGALSGYTF. The DNA of the CDR3 is TGTGCCAGCAGTCCTCGGACAGGGGCGTTAAGTGGCTACACCTTC.

The genes are TRBV19 and TRBJ1-5, with D possibly TRBD1 on 5 matching bases. V dropped 5 bases and J dropped 7 bases, with 15 bases sitting between them. The length of the CDR3 is 14 residues. CDR1 is LNHDA, CDR2 SQIVND, per germline (reference sequence). The CDR3, as DNA: TGTGCCAGTAGTCTAGCAGGGTTCGGACAGCCCCAGCATTTT. Its protein product is CASSLAGFGQPQHF.

The CDR3 is CASSPGDMNTEAFF. The CDR3 DNA follows: TGTGCCAGCAGCCCAGGGGATATGAACACTGAAGCTTTCTTT. V usage is TRBV5-5 and J usage is TRBJ1-1; perhaps TRBD1 as D (6 bases). This CDR3 is built from 14 residues. Germline CDR1 SGHKS, CDR2 YYEKEE (reference sequence). The V end was cut by 4 bases, the J end by 0 bases, with 10 bases between.

This chain connects TRBV5-5 to TRBJ2-5, with D tentatively TRBD1 (6 bases). CDR1 is SGHKS and CDR2 is YYEKEE in the germline V gene (reference sequence). V lost 4 bases and J 4 bases, leaving 11 bases between the germline ends. The CDR3 is 13 residues long. CDR3 in DNA: TGTGCCAGCAGCCCCCAGGACAGAGAGACCCAGTACTTC. Protein product: CASSPQDRETQYF.

This chain links TRBV6-5 with TRBJ1-1, with D maybe TRBD1 (6 bases). The CDR3 loop spans 13 amino acids. Germline V gene sequence: CDR1 MNHEY, CDR2 SVGAGI. Trimming removed 7 bases at V and 1 base at J, with 10 bases between. In DNA form, the CDR3 reads TGTGCCAGCATTAAGGACAGGAACACTGAAGCTTTCTTT. Its protein product is CASIKDRNTEAFF.

V and J are TRBV19 and TRBJ2-7; D is unresolved. The V and J ends lost 7 bases and 4 bases respectively, with 26 bases between them. The CDR3 runs 17 residues. The germline gives CDR1 LNHDA, CDR2 SQIVND (reference sequence). The CDR3 DNA reads TGTGCCAGTAAAAAACAGTCGGCCCAACCCATTTTTTACGAGCAGTACTTC. Translation: CASKKQSAQPIFYEQYF.

This clone has a single count. The chain links TRBV5-4 to TRBJ2-3; 8 positions match TRBD2. With V trimmed by 1 base and J by 5 bases, 6 bases remained unmatched. This CDR3 spans 15 amino acids. Germline V gene lookup returns CDR1 SGHNT and CDR2 YYREEE (reference sequence). This chain's CDR3 is CASSLNPAGGDTQYF. Here the CDR3 DNA reads TGTGCCAGCAGCTTGAACCCCGCGGGAGGAGATACGCAGTATTTT.

This chain links TRBV5-1 with TRBJ1-3, with D perhaps TRBD1 (6 bases). Germline V gene lookup returns CDR1 SGHRS and CDR2 YFSETQ. Trimming took 1 base from V and 8 from J, leaving 22 bases between them. The length of the CDR3 is 17 residues. The CDR3 DNA follows: TGCGCCAGCAGCTTGAACCCTTCGGGGAGGGGGAGAGACACCATATATTTT. Protein product: CASSLNPSGRGRDTIYF.

The genes are TRBV4-2 and TRBJ2-4; D is possibly TRBD1 (6 bases). This CDR3 is built from 17 residues. In germline, CDR1 is LGHNA, CDR2 YNFKEQ. V lost 5 bases and J lost 5, with 22 bases in between. CDR3 bases: TGTGCCAGCAGCTTGCTCCATTTACAGGGAAACCAAAACATTCAGTACTTC. Residues: CASSLLHLQGNQNIQYF.

This rearrangement joins TRBV27 to TRBJ1-2, with TRBD1 identical over 8 bases. Germline V gives CDR1 MNHEY, CDR2 SMNVEV (reference sequence). With 0 bases clipped from V and 2 bases from J, the junction kept 8 bases outside the gene matches. The length of the CDR3 is 17 residues. The CDR3 DNA reads as TGTGCCAGCAGTTTATCTGGGCAGGGGGCTGTAAACTATGGCTACACCTTC. Its translation is CASSLSGQGAVNYGYTF.

The chain joins TRBV11-2 to TRBJ1-2, with D tentatively TRBD1 (6 bases). The CDR3 is 12 residues long. Deletions cut 7 bases from V and 8 bases from J, with 14 bases between. Per the germline V gene, CDR1 is SGHAT and CDR2 is FQNNGV. For the CDR3, the DNA is TGTGCCAGCACTTCTACAGGGACCGGCTACACCTTC. As protein: CASTSTGTGYTF.

The chain links TRBV30 to TRBJ1-4; a weak D match, TRBD1 (5 bases). Germline V gene data show CDR1 as GTSNPN and CDR2 as SVGIG (reference sequence). CDR3 size: 13 residues. The V end lost 8 bases, the J end lost 8 bases, and 18 bases lay between the germline ends. The DNA of the CDR3 is TGTGCCGGGTCAATTGGGGGTCGAGAAAAACTGTTTTTT. The encoded protein is CAGSIGGREKLFF.

This clone was picked up a small number of times. The chain combines TRBV7-9 with TRBJ2-3; D may match TRBD1 or TRBD2 (5 bases each). This CDR3 comprises 13 residues. The germline gives CDR1 SEHNR, CDR2 FQNEAQ (reference sequence). V dropped 3 bases and J dropped 4 bases, with 8 bases sitting between them. In DNA, the CDR3 is TGTGCCAGCAGCTTCACGGGGCCAGATACGCAGTATTTT. Translation gives CASSFTGPDTQYF.

This clone appeared a single time. V is TRBV7-9 and J is TRBJ2-1, with 14 bases fitting TRBD2. J gave up 7 bases and V 7 bases, and 9 bases lay outside the gene matches. CDR1 is SEHNR, CDR2 FQNEAQ, per germline (reference sequence). The CDR3 length is 16 residues. CDR3 DNA sequence: TGTGCCAGCACCCAGCGCGGGACTAGCGGGAGTAATGAGCAGTTCTTC. It encodes CASTQRGTSGSNEQFF.

Only one count was recorded for this clone. The chain uses TRBV5-1 and TRBJ2-7; D not resolved. Germline V lookup: CDR1 SGHRS, CDR2 YFSETQ. The CDR3 is 15 amino acids. Trimming left V 0 bases short and J 2 bases short, with 12 bases between. The CDR3: CASSLARVGPYEQYF. Here the CDR3 DNA reads TGCGCCAGCAGCTTGGCAAGGGTCGGTCCCTACGAGCAGTACTTC.

The chain links TRBV19 to TRBJ1-1, with a tentative D call TRBD1 (5 bases). This CDR3 spans 18 amino acids. Germline CDR1 reads LNHDA; CDR2 reads SQIVND (reference sequence). Trimming stripped 6 bases from V and 0 bases from J, with 23 bases between. CDR3 sequence reads: CASRPGTASVIMNTEAFF. The CDR3 DNA sequence: TGTGCCAGTAGACCCGGGACTGCCTCGGTGATCATGAACACTGAAGCTTTCTTT.

This clone was counted a few times. The rearrangement links TRBV27 to TRBJ2-1; 16 bases fit TRBD2. Germline loops: CDR1 MNHEY, CDR2 SMNVEV (reference sequence). The J segment lost 9 bases and the V segment lost 4 bases, leaving 12 bases of the junction unmatched. The length of the CDR3 is 18 residues. This chain's CDR3 is CASSSNRGTSGRASEQFF. CDR3 in DNA: TGTGCCAGCAGTTCCAACAGGGGGACTAGCGGGAGGGCCAGTGAGCAGTTCTTC.